The sequence of this TCR beta chain was determined in a study of blood T cell repertoires in COVID-19. Per the authors' pipeline: Nucleated cell counts were estimated from reference gene primer amplification. Some clones are missing from TCRdb's copy, which holds only in-frame ones; the method was immunoSEQ multiplex PCR. V, J and clone size are taken as reported in that table, and D and trimming were inferred from the DNA itself. The sample records under 250,000 clones, approximately 83% being singletons. This clone appeared once. Germline CDR1 reads MNHEY; CDR2 reads SVGAGI. CDR3 length equals 16 residues. The V end lost 4 bases, the J end lost 3 bases, and 18 bases lay between the germline ends.

This TCR came from a man aged 25 to 40 who had recovered from COVID-19. What was sequenced was peripheral blood. The chain uses TRBV6-5 and TRBJ1-1; unclear D gene. CDR3 in amino acids: CASSSRYPPLDTEAFF. The CDR3 nucleotides are TGTGCCAGCAGTTCTAGATACCCTCCACTGGACACTGAAGCTTTCTTT.